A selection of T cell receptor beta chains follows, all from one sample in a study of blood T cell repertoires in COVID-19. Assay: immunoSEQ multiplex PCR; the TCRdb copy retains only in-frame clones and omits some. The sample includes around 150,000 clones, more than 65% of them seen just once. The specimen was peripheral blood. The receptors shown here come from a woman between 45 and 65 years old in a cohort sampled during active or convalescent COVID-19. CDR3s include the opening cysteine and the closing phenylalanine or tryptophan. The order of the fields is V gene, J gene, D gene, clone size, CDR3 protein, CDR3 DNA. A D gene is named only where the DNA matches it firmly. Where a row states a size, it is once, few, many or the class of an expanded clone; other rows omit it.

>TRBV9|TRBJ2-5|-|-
CASSVEGARETQYF
TGTGCCAGCAGCGTGGAGGGGGCGAGAGAGACCCAGTACTTC
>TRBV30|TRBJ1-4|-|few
CAWSVGDTNEKLFF
TGTGCCTGGAGTGTGGGAGATACTAATGAAAAACTGTTTTTT
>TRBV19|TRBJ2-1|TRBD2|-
CASRFGVAGGSYNEQFF
TGTGCCAGTAGATTCGGAGTAGCGGGGGGGTCCTACAATGAGCAGTTCTTC
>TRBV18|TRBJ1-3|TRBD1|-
CASSPPGQGLGNTIYF
TGTGCCAGCTCACCACCGGGACAGGGGTTAGGAAACACCATATATTTT
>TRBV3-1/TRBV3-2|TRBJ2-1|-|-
CASSPQVTSSYNEQFF
TGTGCCAGCAGCCCACAGGTTACCAGCTCCTACAATGAGCAGTTCTTC
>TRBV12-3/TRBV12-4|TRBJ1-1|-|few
CASSFDRNTEAFF
TGTGCCAGCAGCTTCGACAGGAACACTGAAGCTTTCTTT
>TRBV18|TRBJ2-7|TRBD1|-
CASSLTGTGGEGYEQYF
TGTGCCAGCTCACTCACCGGGACAGGGGGCGAGGGCTACGAGCAGTACTTC
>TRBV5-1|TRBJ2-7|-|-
CASSLGGTQSYEQYF
TGCGCCAGCAGCTTGGGAGGCACCCAATCCTACGAGCAGTACTTC
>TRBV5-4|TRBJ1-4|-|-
CASSLRDGGGKLFF
TGTGCCAGCAGCTTGCGAGACGGGGGAGGAAAACTGTTTTTT
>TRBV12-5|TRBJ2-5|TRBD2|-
CAVGGEETQYF
TGTGCAGTGGGGGGGGAGGAGACCCAGTACTTC